Sequencing of this T cell receptor beta chain was carried out in a study of cytomegalovirus exposure and HLA in healthy donors (TCRdb year 2017). With respect to the entire study: According to an earlier analysis of 587 of the donors, about 190 million T cells yielded 117 million unique TCR beta sequences and approximately 300 Gb of sequence data. Approximately 330 gigabases of sequencing data and around 85 million unique TCR sequences made up an early release that covered several hundred HLA-typed donors. Of the roughly 400 genotyped donors, 75% to 85% were placed in the genetic ancestry cluster associated with self-reported Caucasian donors. The study was designed to test whether signatures of past pathogen exposure could be identified by cataloging public T cell receptors. The study used immunosequencing to profile the T cell repertoires of more than 650 subjects and linked those repertoires to cytomegalovirus serostatus. Along with the approximately 650-subject first cohort, a separate validation cohort of approximately 110 different subjects was used. High-throughput TCR immunosequencing, statistical association of individual TCRs with disease status, and machine learning were combined to predict cytomegalovirus infection status. In a later analysis, previously published TCR beta repertoires from about 670 donors were re-analyzed and high-resolution HLA genotyping was added so that TCR occurrence patterns could be studied. The later analysis used no new phenotypic data to find candidate immune exposures, relying instead on TCR beta sequences and their occurrence across donors. In an earlier analysis of 587 of the donors, high-throughput TCR beta sequencing was used to judge whether each TCR beta V gene segment behaved as functional or pseudogenic. Donor age, sex, ethnicity and CMV serostatus were collected together with the repertoire data. A later genetic analysis took genome-wide SNP genotypes for 398 of the 666 donors and used that subset as a discovery cohort. All discovery cohort repertoires had been generated on a single sequencing platform. HLA typing included class I and class II loci at four-digit resolution. Typing coverage differed by locus: A, B, C, DRB1 and DQB1 were typed in roughly 620-630 donors, DQA1 in about 500, DPA1 in roughly 590, and DPB1 in 400 to 480. About five DR-DQ haplotypes were handled as single units for association and clustering, since linkage in the cohort was strong. Among 300 to 500 genotyped donors of the cohort, an average of roughly 230,000 unique TCR beta nucleotide sequences was sequenced per donor, of which about 18% were non-productive. Study-wide findings and limitations: In a later analysis, the rate of TCR association differed among HLA loci, with DRB1 alleles having the most associated TCRs and HLA-C alleles having the fewest. Because counts were too low, about 18 rarely observed V segments, including chromosome 9 orphons, were excluded from the earlier analysis of fewer than 650 of the donors. In an earlier analysis of roughly 500 of the donors, most TCR beta V segments appeared in productive rearrangements about 87% or about 30% of the time, broadly matching IMGT annotations. Specific HLA alleles were associated with 15,000 to 20,000 TCR beta sequences at a false discovery rate of 0.05 in a later analysis. Because some donors lacked HLA typing at each locus, the association tests relied only on the typed subset. In both the original and validation cohorts, the classifier was reported to diagnose cytomegalovirus status with high specificity and sensitivity. The authors suggested that the approach could potentially be extended to other disease states and immunological phenotypes. Compared with the roughly 670-donor mean, donors in an Asian-associated ancestry cluster had fewer N-insertions in productive TCRs, according to a later genetic analysis. Some IMGT-functional V segments, including TRBV6-2 and TRBV6-3, could not be told apart with the 87-base-pair reads, so those segments were excluded. In a later genetic analysis, a missense DCLRE1C variant was associated with V-gene and J-gene trimming of TCR beta chains, and the association was replicated in an independent cohort. A cluster of highly shared sequence variants was judged likely to be a technical artifact of the sequencing pipeline. According to a later analysis, most CMV-associated TCR beta chains appeared to be HLA-restricted, and the HLA associations seemed to be driven largely by CMV exposure. A further reported finding was that TCR beta sequences accurately predicted the HLA-A and HLA-B alleles for most subjects in the first cohort. CMV serostatus was the only immune exposure information available for the cohort. A few of the identified cytomegalovirus-associated TCR beta chains were confirmed in vitro to be specific for cytomegalovirus antigens. The study gave a list of roughly 150 TCR beta chains associated with cytomegalovirus. Linkage disequilibrium might explain the correlated functional status among segregating V segments, but an unknown experimental factor could not be ruled out. Most TCR sequences were observed very rarely across donors, whereas some public TCRs were present in many individuals. A later analysis found that HLA-associated TCR beta chains were more clonally expanded and had lower generation probabilities than equally common non-associated chains. In a later analysis, several top co-occurrence clusters were reported to appear linked to parvovirus B19, influenza, CMV and Epstein-Barr virus. This cohort had only TCR beta chains sequenced, and the lack of alpha or paired-chain data limited which features could be detected. Roughly uniform sequencing depth across donors was assumed in presence/absence analyses, although this assumption may not hold. When HLA alleles, especially DR and DQ, strongly co-occurred, attributing TCR associations to individual alleles was difficult.

CDR1 and CDR2, per the germline V gene, are SQVTM and ANQGSEA. Trimmed from V: 7 bases; trimmed from J: 8 bases; junction bases lacking a gene match: 9. The CDR3 holds 12 amino acids from the cysteine to the phenylalanine. Of the read, only the CDR3 DNA is kept; its 36 bases are in frame from base 1. Of note for this clone: Its cognate antigen has yet to be identified. The record has no base qualities; no much larger clone is one base away.

In total, around 600 healthy bone marrow donors made up the cohort. All cohort members were sampled while nominally healthy, although unrecorded immune exposures were likely present. The donor was CMV seropositive and belonged to the group of 250 to 300 seropositive cohort members. A peripheral blood sample was collected from each donor, and TCR beta sequencing was performed on peripheral blood mononuclear cells. The Qiagen DNeasy Blood Extraction Kit was used to extract genomic DNA from the blood cell samples. Library construction relied on the immunoSEQ multiplex PCR assay. For the multiplex PCR, a mixture combining 60 forward primers for TCR Vbeta segments and 13 reverse primers for TCR Jbeta segments was used. The CDR3 region of rearranged TCR beta genes was amplified from genomic DNA with a multiplex PCR assay. On the Illumina HiSeq System, the amplified TCR beta libraries were sequenced as 87-base-pair reads. Regarding the original processing steps: Across the 600 to 700 repertoires, a later analysis counted tens of millions of unique TCR beta chains, roughly 11 million of which were shared by at least two donors. Raw reads were error-corrected and collapsed into unique sequences with a nearest-neighbor algorithm that merged closely related sequences to remove PCR and sequencing errors. V, D and J gene segments were assigned by aligning CDR3 sequences to IMGT reference sequences. For a sequence to be retained, at least a six-nucleotide match to both a V gene segment and a J gene segment was required. Rearrangements were classified as productive when the CDR3 lacked stop codons and remained in frame with V and J, and all other rearrangements were classified as non-productive. CDR3 was defined according to IMGT convention as the region running from the second conserved V-encoded cysteine to the conserved J-encoded phenylalanine. Sequences without an unambiguous match to a single V gene segment were excluded from the earlier analysis of about 640 of the donors. In an earlier analysis of roughly 500 of the donors, V segments were called functional above 56.7% productive rearrangements and were called segregating when the between-donor standard deviation exceeded 5%. To diagnose cytomegalovirus status from the catalog of TCR beta chain sequences, a statistical classification framework was built. V and J gene assignment, in a later analysis, came from comparing TCR nucleotide sequences with IMGT/GENE-DB human TR gene sequences. A later analysis assigned CDR3 sequences and most-parsimonious VDJ recombination scenarios with the TCRdist pipeline. In a later analysis, each TCR beta chain was defined by its CDR3 amino acid sequence together with its V-gene family, and reads lacking a unique V-gene family were excluded. In a later analysis, some 600 highly shared, low-generation-probability nucleotide sequences were removed to address suspected cross-contamination and a sequencing artifact. In a later analysis, a clonal expansion index for each public chain was calculated from normalized within-repertoire ranks of inferred template counts. In a later analysis, generation probabilities were computed using a VDJ recombination model fitted to out-of-frame rearrangements, and the results were checked against IGoR. Hypergeometric tests were used in a later analysis to score TCR-TCR, TCR-HLA and TCR-CMV co-occurrence, with a repertoire-size bias correction applied to the TCR pairs. In a later analysis, false discovery rates were estimated by permuting HLA or CMV assignments 20 times. In a later analysis, co-occurring TCRs were grouped using DBSCAN, with TCRdist sequence similarity added in when clustering inside HLA-allele-positive subsets. For co-occurrence clustering, repertoires with fewer than 30,000 or more than 120,000 public chains were excluded, along with roughly 5 repertoires with anomalous nucleotide sharing. TCRdb mirrors the immuneACCESS table, restricted to in-frame sequences. Some clones are absent from its copies; in checked studies, under half trace to an unresolved V gene, and the reason for the others is unknown. D and trimming were read from the DNA, whereas the V and J calls and clone size are those reported in that table. The sample records approximately 120,000 clones, around 68% of which are singletons. The ten largest clonotypes hold approximately 4% of the sample.

This TCR derives from a man aged 40-49 years in good health and CMV-seropositive. This chain is built from TRBV29-1 and TRBJ1-2; 8 middle bases align to TRBD1. The sequenced material came from PBMCs. The bases read TGCAGCGGGGGTGATGGACAGGGAGGCTACACCTTC. Its protein reads: CSGGDGQGGYTF.